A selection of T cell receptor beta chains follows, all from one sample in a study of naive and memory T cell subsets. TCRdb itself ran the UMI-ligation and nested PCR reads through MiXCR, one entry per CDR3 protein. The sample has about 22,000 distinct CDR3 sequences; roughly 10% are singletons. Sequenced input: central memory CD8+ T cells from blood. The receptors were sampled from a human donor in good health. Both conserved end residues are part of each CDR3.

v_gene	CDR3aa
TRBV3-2	CASSHLPSGSPYEQYF
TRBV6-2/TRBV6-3	CASSYSSVSPYEQYF
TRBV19	CASSIEGAGHGYTF
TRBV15	CATSSGQDYEQYF
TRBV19	CASSIGPSYEQYF
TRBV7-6	CASSLAVGGSRGETQYF
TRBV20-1	CSARFQGDTGELFF
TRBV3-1	CASSQASRTGAREPQHF
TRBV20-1	CSARSSGTSWLNEQFF
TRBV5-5	CASSLGWGSGGSEAFF
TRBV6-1	CASSLSTGNTEAFF
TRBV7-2	CASSLEDTSYEQYF
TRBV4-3	CASSQAIAGGYNEQFF
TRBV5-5	CASSTGQMSSYNEQFF
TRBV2	CASSHKQQGGRTYEQYF
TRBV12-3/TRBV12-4	CASNHQRGPQETQYF
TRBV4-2	CASSQEGPFSGANVLTF
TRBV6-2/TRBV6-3	CASSYSTKGEETF
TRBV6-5	CASSPIEGAYEQYF
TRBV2	CASDQTGYQYF
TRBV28	CATLKTGTGYNEQFF
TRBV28	CASKTGGITYNEQFF
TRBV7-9	CASSHGDRNYEQYF
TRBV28	CASRNGQTEGGYTF